Listed here are 3 T cell receptor beta chains from one sample, sequenced in a study of T cell changes during pregnancy in multiple sclerosis. TCRdb keeps only in-frame clones here, not all; method: immunoSEQ multiplex PCR. The table includes some 94,000 clones, around 90% detected once. This specimen was peripheral blood, taken in the first trimester of pregnancy. These receptors were obtained from a female donor with multiple sclerosis, enrolled in a pregnancy study.

The chain couples TRBV5-1 to TRBJ1-2; tentatively, D is TRBD1 (6 bases). The germline gives CDR1 SGHRS, CDR2 YFSETQ. Trimming shortened V by 2 bases and J by 8 bases, and 16 bases separated the two germline ends. The CDR3 is 14 residues long. The chain's CDR3 is CASSLRADRGGYTF. In nucleotides, the CDR3 is TGCGCCAGCAGCTTAAGGGCGGACAGAGGAGGCTACACCTTC. Full variable domain (missing parts from reference TRBV5-1 and TRBJ1-2): KAGVTQTPRYLIKTRGQQVTLSCSPISGHRSVSWYQQTPGQGLQFLFEYFSETQRNKGNFPGRFSGRQFSNSRSEMNVSTLELGDSALYLCASSLRADRGGYTFGSGTRLTVV.

This clone was detected once. V and J are TRBV28 and TRBJ1-2; no clear D gene. The CDR3 extends over 12 amino acids. Germline V gene data show CDR1 as MDHEN and CDR2 as SYDVKM. V was pared by 7 bases and J by 1 base, with 7 bases between. The CDR3 DNA sequence: TGTGCCAGCACGCGACTTAACTATGGCTACACCTTC. It is translated as CASTRLNYGYTF.

The chain has TRBV6-4 and TRBJ2-2, with 10 bases that match TRBD2. Germline V gene lookup returns CDR1 MRHNA and CDR2 SNTAGT. V shed 0 bases, J shed 0 bases, and the junction held 7 bases outside the gene matches. The CDR3 is 19 amino acids. This CDR3 reads CASSDSGWGTSANTGELFF. CDR3 nucleotide sequence: TGTGCCAGCAGTGACTCTGGCTGGGGGACTAGCGCGAACACCGGGGAGCTGTTTTTT.